The TCR beta chain under discussion was sequenced for a study of T-cell memory formation after mild COVID-19. TCRdb reprocessed the 5' RACE reads via MiXCR and lists one record per CDR3 protein. The data contain about 240,000 distinct CDR3 sequences, roughly 10% of them singletons. Points from the study as a whole: CD4/CD8 balance characterized clones contracting day 15 to 85, and CD4+ skew characterized later expanders. Among CD4+ contracting clones, most were CM and EM, and CD8+ ones EMRA. Some SARS-CoV-2-responding clones were already detected in memory before infection.

Trimming took 1 base from V and 4 from J; bases not matched to a gene: 11. The CDR3 runs 17 residues. Germline V gene data show CDR1 as SGHRS and CDR2 as YFSETQ. Concerning this clonotype: No antigen is known for it.

The rearrangement uses TRBV5-1 and TRBJ2-3, with 8 bases aligning to TRBD2. The sample was PBMCs or a T cell subset sorted from them (not recorded which). This TCR derives from a young man who had mild COVID-19 (a few samples of this study predate the infection). Cell type and time point are not known. The CDR3 DNA follows: TGCGCCAGCAGCTTGACCTTTGGCGGGGGGCAGCCAGATACGCAGTATTTT. It specifies CASSLTFGGGQPDTQYF.